This T cell receptor (beta chain) was sequenced for a study of blood T cell repertoires in COVID-19. Study details: Both acute and convalescent COVID-19 samples were obtained from the United States, Italy and Spain. T cells, B-cell-depleted T cells, or PBMCs supplied cDNA or gDNA.

Only in-frame clones appear in the TCRdb table, and some are missing; sequencing was by immunoSEQ multiplex PCR. The sample carries about 71,000 clones, 80% to 95% recorded once. The material sequenced was peripheral blood. This TCR derives from an elderly woman with acute or convalescent COVID-19.

This chain's CDR3 is CATSRRGSYNEQFF. CDR3 nucleotide sequence: TGTGCCACCAGCAGACGGGGGAGCTACAATGAGCAGTTCTTC. This chain joins TRBV15 and TRBJ2-1, with D maybe TRBD2 (6 bases). Germline CDR1 reads LNHNV; CDR2 reads YYDKDF (reference sequence). V dropped 2 bases and J dropped 3 bases, with 8 bases sitting between them. This CDR3 contains 14 residues. Complete variable domain (other parts from reference TRBV15 and TRBJ2-1): DAMVIQNPRYQVTQFGKPVTLSCSQTLNHNVMYWYQQKSSQAPKLLFHYYDKDFNNEADTPDNFQSRRPNTSFCFLDIRSPGLGDTAMYLCATSRRGSYNEQFFGPGTRLTVL.